The rows below give T cell receptor beta chains drawn from one sample of a study of blood T cells in healthy people across ages. A single record per CDR3 protein comes from TCRdb applying MiXCR to the 5' RACE reads. The sample includes over a million distinct CDR3 sequences, roughly 45% seen only once; the top ten take approximately 19%. Sequencing was carried out using blood. These receptors came from a woman aged 55 to 70 in good health. Both conserved end residues are part of each CDR3. D genes are given only for firm matches. Only some rows state a clone size, as once, few, many or a class for expanded clones.

abundance	v_gene	d_gene	j_gene	CDR3nt	CDR3aa
-	TRBV2	-	TRBJ2-1	TGTGCCAGCAGCGGGAACCCCGGCGATGAGCAGTTCTTC	CASSGNPGDEQFF
-	TRBV12-3/TRBV12-4	-	TRBJ2-5	TGTGCCAGCAGGGCCCCGATTTCAGGACAAGAGACCCAGTACTTC	CASRAPISGQETQYF
few	TRBV7-9	-	TRBJ2-7	TGTGCCAGCAGCTTCCCCATTGGCGGGGTACTCTCCTACGAGCAGTACTTC	CASSFPIGGVLSYEQYF
-	TRBV10-3	-	TRBJ2-7	TGTGCCATCACCCCGGGACTGGGAATCTACGAGCAGTACTTC	CAITPGLGIYEQYF
-	TRBV6-5	-	TRBJ2-5	TGTGCCAGCAGTTCAGCTAGGGGGGAGACCCAGTACTTC	CASSSARGETQYF
-	TRBV5-1	-	TRBJ1-2	TGCGCCAGCAGCTGGGAAGGATCGCGCGGGTATGGCTACACCTTC	CASSWEGSRGYGYTF
few	TRBV12-3/TRBV12-4	-	TRBJ2-3	TGTGCCAGCAGTGCCCAGGGCCCTACGCAGTATTTT	CASSAQGPTQYF
-	TRBV28	-	TRBJ2-7	TGTGCCAGCCGGGCAGGGGGGAGGTACGAGCAGTACTTC	CASRAGGRYEQYF
few	TRBV29-1	-	TRBJ1-2	TGCAGCGTTGCAAAGCGGCAGGGGAGTAACTATGGCTACACCTTC	CSVAKRQGSNYGYTF
-	TRBV7-4	TRBD1	TRBJ1-5	TGTGCCAGCAGCTTGGGGATCGACAGGGGTGATCAGCCCCAGCATTTT	CASSLGIDRGDQPQHF
-	TRBV29-1	-	TRBJ2-3	TGCAGCGTTGACGGGGCGGGCACAGATACGCAGTATTTT	CSVDGAGTDTQYF
-	TRBV5-1	-	TRBJ2-3	TGCGCCAGCAGCTTGGTGGGGGAACGCACAGATACGCAGTATTTT	CASSLVGERTDTQYF
few	TRBV4-2	-	TRBJ2-7	TGTGCCAGCAGCCAAGAGATAGCGGCCATCTACGAGCAGTACTTC	CASSQEIAAIYEQYF
once	TRBV21-1	-	TRBJ2-7	TGTGCCAGCAGCTGGGATAGCGGAGTCAGCGAGCAGTACTTC	CASSWDSGVSEQYF
-	TRBV5-1	-	TRBJ2-5	TGCGCCAGCAGCTTGCTGCCTGAGGGAAAGGGCAATGAGCAGTACTTC	CASSLLPEGKGNEQYF
-	TRBV20-1	-	TRBJ2-3	TGCAGTGCTACAACTTATATCCCCCCCACAGATACGCAGTATTTT	CSATTYIPPTDTQYF
-	TRBV2	TRBD2	TRBJ2-1	TGTGCCAGCAGTGAAGTTGGCCTAGCGGGCCTAGACAATGAGCAGTTCTTC	CASSEVGLAGLDNEQFF
few	TRBV20-1	TRBD2	TRBJ2-7	TGCAGTGCTACCGAGGCGGGAGGCTCCTACGAGCAGTACTTC	CSATEAGGSYEQYF
-	TRBV24-1	TRBD1	TRBJ1-1	TGTGCCACCAGTGATTACCCGGAGGGGGCCAATGGCACTGAAGCTTTCTTT	CATSDYPEGANGTEAFF
-	TRBV7-8	TRBD1	TRBJ2-7	TGTGCCAGCAGCTCCCAGGGACAGGACGCCTACGAGCAGTACTTC	CASSSQGQDAYEQYF
-	TRBV9	TRBD2	TRBJ2-1	TGCGCCAGCAGCGTAGGAACTAGCGGGAGAATTTCCTACAATGAGCAGTTCTTC	CASSVGTSGRISYNEQFF
-	TRBV10-2	-	TRBJ2-3	TGCGCCAGCAGTGAAAATAGCCTCACAGATACGCAGTATTTT	CASSENSLTDTQYF
-	TRBV7-9	TRBD2	TRBJ2-3	TGTGCCAGCAGCTTAGCGACTAGCGGGGTTGCAGATACGCAGTATTTT	CASSLATSGVADTQYF
many	TRBV25-1	-	TRBJ1-6	TGTGCCAGCAGAGGGGTCGATAATTCACCCCTCCACTTT	CASRGVDNSPLHF
-	TRBV10-3	TRBD2	TRBJ2-1	TGTGCCATCAGGTCGGATAGCGGGGCTAATGAGCAGTTCTTC	CAIRSDSGANEQFF
-	TRBV4-2	-	TRBJ2-5	TGTGCCAGCAGCCAAGATAGGCTATCCCAAGAGACCCAGTACTTC	CASSQDRLSQETQYF